The TCR beta chain described here comes from a study of T-cell reconstitution after alpha-beta-depleted transplantation in children. During its preparation, the TCRbeta library received unique molecular identifiers. One entry per CDR3 protein, called by TCRdb with MiXCR from the PCR reads. The sample includes about 400,000 distinct CDR3 sequences, roughly 21% of them seen just once. Only a few counts were recorded for this clonotype. The CDR3 spans 14 residues. Between the trimmed V and J ends, which lost 2 bases and 1 base, there was a span of 12 bases. Germline lookup yields CDR1 SQVTM and CDR2 ANQGSEA.

The chain has TRBV29-1 and TRBJ2-7; possible D gene TRBD2, 6 bases. The sequence was collected from a human donor who donated a stem cell graft to a child with acute myeloid leukemia. Sequencing was performed on PBMCs from the stem cell graft donor, taken from the stem cell graft. The DNA of the CDR3 is TGCAGCGTTGAATTCCCGGAGGGGTCCTACGAGCAGTACTTC. Translated, it gives CSVEFPEGSYEQYF.